Below, 14 T cell receptor beta chains from the same sample are listed, as sequenced in a study of T cells in Graves' hyperthyroidism and ophthalmopathy. Amplification yielded TCR beta CDR3 regions, with RNA transcripts as the source. The study used the HTBI primer set for a first-round RT-PCR of the TCR CDR3. From the multiplex PCR reads, TCRdb called clonotypes with MiXCR, one entry per CDR3 protein. The sample holds some 550,000 distinct CDR3 sequences, roughly 20% seen once. Material for sequencing was blood. These TCRs come from a man aged 18 to 35 with Graves' hyperthyroidism.

This clonotype was detected only a few times. The rearrangement uses TRBV7-2 and TRBJ2-2; 11 nucleotides agree with TRBD2. There are 16 residues in the CDR3. V lost 5 bases to trimming and J lost 5 bases; unmatched junction nucleotides: 7. Looked up from germline, CDR1 is SGHTA and CDR2 is FQGNSA. CDR3 loop: CASSPSGGPWTGELFF. For the CDR3, the DNA is TGTGCCAGCAGCCCTAGCGGGGGGCCGTGGACCGGGGAGCTGTTTTTT.

Ten or more counts support this clonotype. The J gene is TRBJ2-7, the V gene TRBV5-1, with a weak D call TRBD1 (6 bases). This CDR3 has 14 amino acids. With 0 bases removed from V and 2 bases from J, the gap between germline ends came to 9 bases. Germline assignment: CDR1 SGHRS and CDR2 YFSETQ. The CDR3, as DNA: TGCGCCAGCAGCTTGGACGGGACACCCTACGAGCAGTACTTC. It yields the protein CASSLDGTPYEQYF.

Ten or more counts support this clonotype. The rearrangement uses TRBV30 and TRBJ1-2; D unresolved. The V and J ends lost 1 base and 6 bases respectively, with 6 bases between them. This CDR3 is 11 amino acids long. CDR1 and CDR2 from the germline V gene are GTSNPN and SVGIG (reference sequence). The DNA of the CDR3 is TGTGCCTGGAGTGCCTGGGATGGCTACACCTTC. Amino acid sequence: CAWSAWDGYTF.

This clonotype has a count of ten or more. The genes are TRBV6-1 and TRBJ1-1, with TRBD1 as a possible D gene (5 bases). The CDR3 contains 15 residues. CDR1 MNHNS and CDR2 SASEGT come from the germline V gene. V lost 6 bases to trimming and J lost 0 bases, with 14 bases between them. CDR3 loop: CASRLDSGMNTEAFF. DNA for the CDR3: TGTGCCAGCAGACTAGACAGCGGCATGAACACTGAAGCTTTCTTT.

This clonotype was seen ten or more times. The CDR3 region is CASSLGADRVAKETQYF. Here the CDR3 DNA reads TGTGCCAGCAGTTTAGGCGCGGACAGGGTGGCGAAGGAGACCCAGTACTTC. The chain employs TRBV12-3 or TRBV12-4 and TRBJ2-5, with TRBD1 matching over 8 bases. CDR3 length equals 17 residues. Trimming at V came to 1 base and at J to 5 bases, leaving 12 bases not matched to a gene.

The gene calls are TRBV6-1 and TRBJ1-5, with D maybe TRBD1 (5 bases). The germline gives CDR1 MNHNS, CDR2 SASEGT. The CDR3 covers 13 residues. Trimming removed 7 bases from V and 5 bases from J, with 12 bases in between. The CDR3 sequence: CASTDRGDQPQHF. DNA of the CDR3: TGTGCCAGCACCGACAGAGGGGATCAGCCCCAGCATTTT.

V and J are TRBV2 and TRBJ1-1; 7 bases agree with TRBD1. V lost 2 bases and J lost 3; bases outside the gene matches: 6. Germline V gives CDR1 SNHLY, CDR2 FYNNEI. The length of the CDR3 is 15 residues. The CDR3, as DNA: TGTGCCAGCAGTGAACCCCAGGGGGTACACACTGAAGCTTTCTTT. Its translation is CASSEPQGVHTEAFF.

Many counts were recorded for this clonotype. This chain connects TRBV27 to TRBJ1-1; no firm D call. The CDR3 has 16 amino acids. From germline, CDR1 is MNHEY and CDR2 SMNVEV (reference sequence). V was clipped by 5 bases and J by 3 bases, with 19 bases between them. The CDR3 here is CASSTFRLNKDTEAFF. CDR3 DNA: TGTGCCAGCAGTACCTTCCGCCTGAATAAGGACACTGAAGCTTTCTTT.

The sample holds one count of this clonotype. The V and J genes are TRBV12-3 or TRBV12-4 and TRBJ1-2; 7 nucleotides agree with TRBD1. The CDR3 spans 11 residues. The J segment lost 13 bases and the V segment lost 3 bases, leaving 5 bases of the junction unmatched. CDR3: CASSLQGGGTF. For the CDR3, the DNA is TGTGCCAGCAGTTTGCAGGGGGGTGGCACCTTC.

This clonotype was observed many times. The rearrangement links TRBV7-3 to TRBJ2-2; TRBD2 matches at 11 bases. The ends lost 6 bases at V and 6 bases at J; junction bases unmatched: 6. The CDR3 totals 15 residues. Germline V CDR1 and CDR2: SGHTA, FQGTGA. CDR3 sequence reads: CASREGTSGSGELFF. CDR3 DNA: TGTGCCAGCAGAGAGGGGACTAGCGGCTCCGGGGAGCTGTTTTTT.

This clonotype has just a few counts. The gene calls are TRBV6-5 and TRBJ2-4; 7 nucleotides match TRBD1. Looked up from germline, CDR1 is MNHEY and CDR2 is SVGAGI. This CDR3 contains 13 residues. Trimming removed 0 bases from V and 10 bases from J; junction bases left unmatched: 3. The CDR3 here is CASSYSTGEIQYF. DNA for the CDR3: TGTGCCAGCAGTTACTCAACAGGGGAGATTCAGTACTTC.

Many counts were recorded for this clonotype. The V and J genes are TRBV2 and TRBJ1-1; D is perhaps TRBD1 (6 bases). Trimming left V 3 bases short and J 4 bases short, with 9 bases between. Per germline, CDR1 SNHLY and CDR2 FYNNEI. This CDR3 comprises 13 residues. DNA for the CDR3: TGTGCCAGCAGTGAGGGAGGGGGCACTGAAGCTTTCTTT. Protein: CASSEGGGTEAFF.

The rearrangement links TRBV6-1 to TRBJ2-7, with D perhaps matching TRBD1 (5 bases). This CDR3 region has 15 residues. The germline V gene encodes CDR1 MNHNS and CDR2 SASEGT. Deletions cut 0 bases from V and 2 bases from J, with 11 bases between. CDR3 protein: CASSEARGATYEQYF. CDR3 nucleotide sequence: TGTGCCAGCAGTGAAGCAAGGGGTGCCACCTACGAGCAGTACTTC.

V gene TRBV6-2 or TRBV6-3 combines with J gene TRBJ2-5; possibly TRBD2 for D (5 bases). Germline lookup yields CDR1 MNHEY and CDR2 SVGEGT. The CDR3 is 13 amino acids. V lost 6 bases and J 4 bases, leaving 12 bases between the germline ends. In DNA, the CDR3 is TGTGCCAGCAGGAGGGTAACGAGAGAGACCCAGTACTTC. Its translation is CASRRVTRETQYF.